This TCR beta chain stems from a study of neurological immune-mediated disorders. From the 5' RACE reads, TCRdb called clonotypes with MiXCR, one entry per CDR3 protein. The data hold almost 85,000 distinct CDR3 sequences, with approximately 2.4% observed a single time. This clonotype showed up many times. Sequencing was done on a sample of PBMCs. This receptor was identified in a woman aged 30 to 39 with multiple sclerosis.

As DNA, the CDR3 is TGTGCCAGCAGCCCTTTTGCGGAGACGGGGACCCAGTACTTC. Translating it yields CASSPFAETGTQYF. This rearrangement joins TRBV7-2 to TRBJ2-5; D ambiguous. The V and J ends lost 5 bases and 7 bases respectively, with 17 bases between them. Germline CDR1 reads SGHTA; CDR2 reads FQGNSA. The CDR3 sequence is 14 residues long.